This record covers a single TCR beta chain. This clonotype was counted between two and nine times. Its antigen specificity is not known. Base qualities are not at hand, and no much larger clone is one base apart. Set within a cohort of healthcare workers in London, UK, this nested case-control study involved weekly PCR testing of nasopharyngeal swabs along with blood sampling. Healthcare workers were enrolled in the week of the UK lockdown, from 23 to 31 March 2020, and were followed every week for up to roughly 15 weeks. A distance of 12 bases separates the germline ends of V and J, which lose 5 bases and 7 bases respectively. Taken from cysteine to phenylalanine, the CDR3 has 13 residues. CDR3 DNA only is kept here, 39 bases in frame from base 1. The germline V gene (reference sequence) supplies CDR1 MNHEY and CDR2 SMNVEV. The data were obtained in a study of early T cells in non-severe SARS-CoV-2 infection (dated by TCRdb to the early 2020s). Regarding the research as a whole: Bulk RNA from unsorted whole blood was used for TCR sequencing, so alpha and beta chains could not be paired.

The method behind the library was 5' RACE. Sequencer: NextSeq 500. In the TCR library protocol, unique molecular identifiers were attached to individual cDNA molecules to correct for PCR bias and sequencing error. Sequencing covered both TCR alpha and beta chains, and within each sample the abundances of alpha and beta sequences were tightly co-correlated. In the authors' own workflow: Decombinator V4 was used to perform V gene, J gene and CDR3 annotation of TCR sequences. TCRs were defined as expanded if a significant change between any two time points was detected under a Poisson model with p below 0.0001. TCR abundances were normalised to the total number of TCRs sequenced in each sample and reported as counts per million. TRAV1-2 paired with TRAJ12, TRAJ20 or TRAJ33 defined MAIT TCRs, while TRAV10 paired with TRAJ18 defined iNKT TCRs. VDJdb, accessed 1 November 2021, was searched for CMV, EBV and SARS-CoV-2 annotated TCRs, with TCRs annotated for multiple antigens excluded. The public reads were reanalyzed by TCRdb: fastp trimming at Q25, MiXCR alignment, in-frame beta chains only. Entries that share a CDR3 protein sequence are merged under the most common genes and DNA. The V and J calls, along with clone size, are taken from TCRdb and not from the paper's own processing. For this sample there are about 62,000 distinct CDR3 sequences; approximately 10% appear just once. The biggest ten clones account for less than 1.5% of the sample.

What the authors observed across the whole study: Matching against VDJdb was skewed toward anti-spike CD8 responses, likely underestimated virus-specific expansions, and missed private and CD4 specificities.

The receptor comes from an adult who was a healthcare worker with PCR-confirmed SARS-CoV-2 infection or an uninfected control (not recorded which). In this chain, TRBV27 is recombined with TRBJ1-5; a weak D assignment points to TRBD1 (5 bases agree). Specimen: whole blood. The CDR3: CASSGVWGQPQHF. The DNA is TGTGCCAGCAGTGGGGTATGGGGCCAGCCCCAGCATTTT.